Below, 17 T cell receptor beta chains from the same sample are listed, as sequenced in a study of beta chain features in type 1 diabetes. The sequenced template was cDNA made from the entire isolated RNA. Some clones are missing from TCRdb's copy, which holds only in-frame ones; the method was immunoSEQ multiplex PCR. The profile shows roughly 180,000 clones, approximately 13% of them singletons. The sequenced sample was central memory CD4+ T cells from blood. These receptors were taken from a woman younger than 35 in good health.

V is TRBV14 and J is TRBJ2-1; D is perhaps TRBD2 (5 bases). The V end lost 4 bases, the J end lost 10 bases, and 20 bases lay between the germline ends. Germline V gene data show CDR1 as SGHDN and CDR2 as FVKESK. The CDR3 extends over 15 amino acids. CDR3 in DNA: TGTGCCAGCAGCCCCTTTGGAGGAGCGCGCCGCGAGCAGTTCTTC. Translating it yields CASSPFGGARREQFF.

V is TRBV28 and J is TRBJ1-2; TRBD1 is a possible D gene (5 bases). V was cut by 10 bases and J by 6 bases, with 12 bases left in between. Germline assignment: CDR1 MDHEN and CDR2 SYDVKM. The CDR3 is made up of 11 amino acids. The CDR3 loop reads CATRTDNGYTF. As DNA, the CDR3 is TGTGCCACCAGGACGGACAATGGCTACACCTTC.

Only a few counts were recorded for this clone. The chain carries TRBV29-1 and TRBJ1-2, with D unclear. Trimming pared 6 bases from V and 0 bases from J, leaving 11 bases between. Germline CDR1 and CDR2: SQVTM and ANQGSEA. The length of the CDR3 is 13 residues. The CDR3 DNA follows: TGCAGCGTCCTCCCACAGTCTAACTATGGCTACACCTTC. Protein: CSVLPQSNYGYTF.

J is TRBJ1-2 and V is TRBV30, with D perhaps matching TRBD1 (5 bases). The CDR3 covers 11 residues. Germline loops: CDR1 GTSNPN, CDR2 SVGIG (reference sequence). V was cut by 4 bases and J by 4 bases, with 7 bases left in between. The CDR3: CAWTGLYGYTF. The CDR3 nucleotides are TGTGCCTGGACAGGGCTCTATGGCTACACCTTC.

This clone was found a few times. The chain carries TRBV27 and TRBJ2-7; TRBD1 agrees at 9 bases. J gave up 0 bases and V 6 bases, and 6 bases lay outside the gene matches. Germline CDR1 reads MNHEY; CDR2 reads SMNVEV (reference sequence). The CDR3 extends over 15 amino acids. The CDR3 coding sequence is TGTGCCAGCAGCAAACCGGGACAGGGCTCCTACGAGCAGTACTTC. Translating gives CASSKPGQGSYEQYF.

This chain connects TRBV7-9 to TRBJ2-3, with D perhaps matching TRBD2 (5 bases). Trimming took off 2 bases at V and 5 bases at J, with 17 bases between the two ends. The CDR3 spans 16 residues. CDR1 and CDR2 from the germline V gene are SEHNR and FQNEAQ (reference sequence). The chain's CDR3 is CASSLLSGSNQDTQYF. The CDR3 DNA reads TGTGCCAGCAGCTTATTAAGTGGGAGTAATCAAGATACGCAGTATTTT.

V and J are TRBV5-4 and TRBJ2-1; D is undetermined. This CDR3 is built from 14 residues. Germline CDR1 and CDR2: SGHNT and YYREEE (reference sequence). The ends were cut back, 3 bases at V and 9 bases at J, with 16 bases in the middle. The CDR3 sequence: CASSSLGGVGEQFF. In DNA, the CDR3 is TGTGCCAGCAGCTCGCTAGGTGGAGTCGGTGAGCAGTTCTTC.

This clone was recorded many times. Other DNA sequences in this sample translate to the same CDR3. The chain employs TRBV30 and TRBJ2-7, with TRBD1 matching 8 bases. Germline V CDR1 and CDR2: GTSNPN, SVGIG (reference sequence). V shed 5 bases and J 3 bases; nucleotides not matched to a gene: 3. This CDR3 is built from 12 residues. The CDR3 reads CAWGTGGYEQYF. DNA of the CDR3: TGTGCCTGGGGAACAGGGGGCTACGAGCAGTACTTC.

In its sample, this clone was seen a few times. This rearrangement joins TRBV29-1 to TRBJ1-1; D ambiguous. This CDR3 has 13 amino acids. Germline V lookup: CDR1 SQVTM, CDR2 ANQGSEA. V lost 6 bases and J lost 1, with 12 bases in between. CDR3 sequence (DNA): TGCAGCGTAACCCGGAGCGCGAACACTGAAGCTTTCTTT. Translation gives CSVTRSANTEAFF.

The chain links TRBV4-3 to TRBJ2-1; 8 bases match TRBD1. Losses at the gene ends were 1 base for V and 6 bases for J; bases not matched to a gene: 11. The CDR3 sequence is 17 residues long. Germline lookup yields CDR1 LGHNA and CDR2 YSLEER. CDR3 in amino acids: CASSQGLATGVRNEQFF. The CDR3 nucleotides are TGCGCCAGCAGCCAAGGGCTGGCGACAGGGGTTCGCAATGAGCAGTTCTTC.

This clone was observed a handful of times. The rearrangement joins TRBV11-2 to TRBJ1-1; D is unclear. The CDR3 is 11 residues long. The germline V and J ends were trimmed by 7 bases and 7 bases, with 10 bases remaining between them. Germline V gives CDR1 SGHAT, CDR2 FQNNGV. This chain's CDR3 is CASTRRGEAFF. CDR3 sequence (DNA): TGTGCCAGCACCCGACGGGGTGAAGCTTTCTTT.

This clone was observed many times. The gene calls are TRBV29-1 and TRBJ2-5, with 7 nucleotides matching TRBD2. The V segment lost 5 bases and the J segment 4 bases; nucleotides outside the gene matches: 7. The length of the CDR3 is 13 residues. CDR1 is SQVTM, CDR2 ANQGSEA, per germline. The CDR3 DNA follows: TGCAGCGTTACCGGGACTAAGCGAGAGACCCAGTACTTC. Translating it yields CSVTGTKRETQYF.

This clone was detected only a few times. This sequence joins TRBV19 and TRBJ2-1; 8 bases align to TRBD2. With 6 bases clipped from V and 5 bases from J, the junction kept 6 bases outside the gene matches. From germline, CDR1 is LNHDA and CDR2 SQIVND (reference sequence). The CDR3 runs 14 residues. DNA of the CDR3: TGTGCCAGTAGGAAGCGGGAGTCAAACAATGAGCAGTTCTTC. It translates to CASRKRESNNEQFF.

This clone has a handful of counts. V and J are TRBV29-1 and TRBJ1-2; a weak D match, TRBD1 (6 bases). The germline V and J ends were trimmed by 4 bases and 2 bases, with 14 bases remaining between them. This CDR3 region has 14 residues. Germline values: CDR1 SQVTM, CDR2 ANQGSEA. CDR3 coding DNA: TGCAGCGTTGGATCCAGGGGTGACAACTATGGCTACACCTTC. Protein sequence: CSVGSRGDNYGYTF.

This clone was observed a few times. Different DNA sequences within this sample yield the same CDR3. This chain uses TRBV5-1 with TRBJ2-5, with 8 bases aligning to TRBD1. The CDR3 contains 14 residues. Germline-derived CDR1 and CDR2 are SGHRS and YFSETQ. V dropped 4 bases and J dropped 5; count of bases not matched to a gene: 7. The CDR3 here is CASSPGQGRETQYF. In nucleotides, the CDR3 is TGCGCCAGCAGCCCTGGACAGGGTCGGGAGACCCAGTACTTC.

The chain combines TRBV6-5 with TRBJ2-7; 8 positions match TRBD2. The CDR3 spans 15 residues. From germline, CDR1 is MNHEY and CDR2 SVGAGI. Trimming cost V 6 bases and J 3 bases; bases outside gene matches: 10. The CDR3 protein is CASRGMSGSNYEQYF. CDR3 nucleotides: TGTGCCAGCAGAGGAATGAGCGGGAGTAACTACGAGCAGTACTTC.

The chain couples TRBV27 to TRBJ2-6, with D perhaps matching TRBD1 (6 bases). The CDR3 contains 15 residues. Trimming removed 4 bases from V and 3 bases from J, with 10 bases in between. CDR1 MNHEY and CDR2 SMNVEV come from the germline V gene (reference sequence). CDR3 nucleotides: TGTGCCAGCAGTTCACAGGGCGGTGGGGCCAACGTCCTGACTTTC. As protein: CASSSQGGGANVLTF.